One sample yielded the 4 T cell receptor beta chains listed below, sequenced in a study of T-cell reconstitution after alpha-beta-depleted transplantation in children. General study findings and limits: Once a year had passed after transplant, T-cell counts and diversity came mostly from newly produced T cells.

This sample's TCRbeta library carried unique molecular identifier barcodes. Via MiXCR, TCRdb re-called the PCR reads, giving one row per CDR3 protein. The sample lists about 300,000 distinct CDR3 sequences, just over 7.5% occurring once. Their cognate antigens are unknown. The sequenced sample was peripheral blood, obtained 360 days after TCRalphabeta/CD19-depleted stem cell transplant. Source of these receptors: a female patient under 10 years old who had a stem cell transplant for Fanconi anemia, so the T cells may come from the graft donor.

This clonotype appeared many times. The rearrangement joins TRBV28 to TRBJ1-1; no reliable D call. Germline-derived CDR1 and CDR2 are MDHEN and SYDVKM. The CDR3 contains 15 residues. Trimming removed 9 bases at V and 3 bases at J, with 20 bases between. The DNA for the CDR3 is TGTGCCAGTAGCAGTTCCGGCAGGCAAGACACTGAAGCTTTCTTT. This encodes CASSSSGRQDTEAFF. Using reference TRBV28 and TRBJ1-1 for the parts outside the CDR3, the full variable domain is DVKVTQSSRYLVKRTGEKVFLECVQDMDHENMFWYRQDPGLGLRLIYFSYDVKMKEKGDIPEGYSVSREKKERFSLILESASTNQTSMYLCASSSSGRQDTEAFFGQGTRLTVV.

The chain combines TRBV27 with TRBJ2-5; D uncertain. V was clipped by 6 bases and J by 3 bases, with 14 bases between them. The CDR3 is made up of 14 amino acids. Germline V gives CDR1 MNHEY, CDR2 SMNVEV (reference sequence). The CDR3, as DNA: TGTGCCAGCAGCCCCCCGGTGAAGAAAGAGACCCAGTACTTC. Its translation is CASSPPVKKETQYF.

This clonotype appeared a few times. V is TRBV19 and J is TRBJ2-1; TRBD2 aligns across 8 bases. This CDR3 has 15 residues. CDR1 is LNHDA and CDR2 is SQIVND in the germline V gene (reference sequence). J lost 0 bases, V lost 7 bases, and 5 bases had no gene match. CDR3 sequence (DNA): TGTGCCAGTAACCTAGCGGGCAGCTCCTACAATGAGCAGTTCTTC. This encodes CASNLAGSSYNEQFF.

This clonotype occurred many times. The chain has TRBV10-3 and TRBJ2-2; maybe TRBD1 (6 bases). The CDR3 contains 14 residues. The germline CDR1 and CDR2 sequences are ENHRY and SYGVKD. Deletions cut 2 bases from V and 5 bases from J, with 9 bases between. CDR3 DNA: TGTGCCATCAGTGAGACGCAGGGGACCGGGGAGCTGTTTTTT. This encodes CAISETQGTGELFF.